This T cell receptor beta chain comes out of a study of cytomegalovirus exposure and HLA in healthy donors. Study background: HLA-typed donors were the source of roughly 80 million unique TCRs held in an early data release.

J gave up 0 bases and V 3 bases, and 4 bases lay outside the gene matches. The CDR3 sequence is 16 residues long. Germline V CDR1 and CDR2: SGHTA, FQGNSA. Study-wide points: In a later analysis, donors in an Asian-associated ancestry cluster reportedly had fewer N-insertions in productive TCRs than the cohort mean. The only immune exposure information that was available was CMV serostatus.

Only one count was recorded for this clone. What it recognizes is unknown. 60 Vbeta and 13 Jbeta primers were used in PCR. The assay was immunoSEQ multiplex PCR, and TCRdb's table has in-frame clones only and misses some. The repertoire holds about 110,000 clones, with roughly four fifths as singletons. Source material: PBMCs. The gene calls are TRBV7-2 and TRBJ1-3; 8 bases match TRBD1. The clonotype was recovered from a man between 18 and 29 years old in good health and CMV-seronegative. In nucleotides, the CDR3 is TGTGCCAGCAGCTTCGGGACAGGCTACTCTGGAAACACCATATATTTT. This translates into CASSFGTGYSGNTIYF.